A selection of T cell receptor beta chains follows, all from one sample in a study of metastatic and nonmetastatic thyroid tumors. TCRdb re-called clones via MiXCR from the PCR reads. The sample includes tens of thousands of clones, approximately 12% of them seen just once. Sequencing was done on a sample of tumor tissue. The receptors derive from a female donor with papillary thyroid cancer or a benign thyroid nodule (not recorded which). Some clones in this sample may be carry-over from other donors' samples. Each CDR3 is given without its conserved first and last residue. Each record gives: J gene, V gene, D gene, CDR3 protein. The D gene is left open where the match is weak.

j_gene: TRBJ2-3
v_gene: TRBV10-1
d_gene: -
CDR3aa: ASSSSGTDTQY

j_gene: TRBJ2-1
v_gene: TRBV20-1
d_gene: TRBD2
CDR3aa: SARDTDAGVLLYNEQF

j_gene: TRBJ1-4
v_gene: TRBV10-2
d_gene: -
CDR3aa: ASGASNEKLF

j_gene: TRBJ2-7
v_gene: TRBV28
d_gene: TRBD2
CDR3aa: ASSLPIGTSGSYEQY

j_gene: TRBJ1-2
v_gene: TRBV11-3
d_gene: -
CDR3aa: ASSPGPLDGYT

j_gene: TRBJ1-1
v_gene: TRBV6-6
d_gene: -
CDR3aa: ASSYRAGNTEAF

j_gene: TRBJ2-7
v_gene: TRBV5-1
d_gene: TRBD1
CDR3aa: ASSLDLRGEQY

j_gene: TRBJ1-3
v_gene: TRBV6-1
d_gene: -
CDR3aa: ASSARTVTSGNTIY

j_gene: TRBJ2-1
v_gene: TRBV20-1
d_gene: TRBD2
CDR3aa: SAPTSGRPLQF

j_gene: TRBJ1-1
v_gene: TRBV27
d_gene: -
CDR3aa: ASSFRGRNTEAF

j_gene: TRBJ1-1
v_gene: TRBV2
d_gene: -
CDR3aa: ASSDSRTRRRTEAF

j_gene: TRBJ2-3
v_gene: TRBV20-1
d_gene: -
CDR3aa: STGSLEQY

j_gene: TRBJ2-3
v_gene: TRBV28
d_gene: TRBD2
CDR3aa: ASSIAGMLDTQY

j_gene: TRBJ1-2
v_gene: TRBV11-1
d_gene: TRBD1
CDR3aa: ASSFERTGDNYGYT

j_gene: TRBJ1-1
v_gene: TRBV28
d_gene: -
CDR3aa: ASSLGGPEAF

j_gene: TRBJ2-7
v_gene: TRBV6-1
d_gene: TRBD1
CDR3aa: ASRPIPGQGVYEQY

j_gene: TRBJ1-1
v_gene: TRBV10-1
d_gene: TRBD1
CDR3aa: ASGDLPGGNTEAF

j_gene: TRBJ2-7
v_gene: TRBV11-2
d_gene: -
CDR3aa: ASSLSLGDTYEQY

j_gene: TRBJ2-7
v_gene: TRBV11-3
d_gene: -
CDR3aa: ASSGRGQTPYEQY

j_gene: TRBJ2-3
v_gene: TRBV27
d_gene: TRBD2
CDR3aa: ASKFGGRRADTQY

j_gene: TRBJ2-7
v_gene: TRBV4-1
d_gene: -
CDR3aa: ASSQDRGSSYEQY

j_gene: TRBJ2-7
v_gene: TRBV6-1
d_gene: TRBD1
CDR3aa: ASGRQGEQY

j_gene: TRBJ2-7
v_gene: TRBV6-1
d_gene: -
CDR3aa: ASSERGRPSYEQY

j_gene: TRBJ2-3
v_gene: TRBV27
d_gene: -
CDR3aa: ASSIPLPGIIADTQY

j_gene: TRBJ2-1
v_gene: TRBV14
d_gene: TRBD2
CDR3aa: ASIRLAGGFGEQF

j_gene: TRBJ2-7
v_gene: TRBV2
d_gene: TRBD1
CDR3aa: ASSDGTGPYEQY

j_gene: TRBJ1-2
v_gene: TRBV28
d_gene: -
CDR3aa: ASSLDTGLWYGYT

j_gene: TRBJ1-6
v_gene: TRBV3-1
d_gene: -
CDR3aa: ASSQSGRNSPLH

j_gene: TRBJ1-2
v_gene: TRBV5-1
d_gene: -
CDR3aa: ASSSGQNRGYGYT

j_gene: TRBJ2-7
v_gene: TRBV20-1
d_gene: -
CDR3aa: SARTGHDEKY

j_gene: TRBJ2-3
v_gene: TRBV3-1
d_gene: TRBD2
CDR3aa: ASSQYPGLAGSTQY

j_gene: TRBJ2-3
v_gene: TRBV6-2/TRBV6-3
d_gene: -
CDR3aa: ASTTQQLATQY

j_gene: TRBJ1-2
v_gene: TRBV6-6
d_gene: TRBD1
CDR3aa: ASSYSMEGARGANGYT

j_gene: TRBJ2-7
v_gene: TRBV5-5
d_gene: TRBD1
CDR3aa: ASSLPGGHEQY

j_gene: TRBJ2-7
v_gene: TRBV5-1
d_gene: TRBD1
CDR3aa: ASSPHKATDRGRSYEQY

j_gene: TRBJ2-3
v_gene: TRBV5-1
d_gene: -
CDR3aa: ASSLARNGRAPTDTQY

j_gene: TRBJ2-7
v_gene: TRBV28
d_gene: -
CDR3aa: ASSLGTFYEQY

j_gene: TRBJ2-1
v_gene: TRBV3-1
d_gene: -
CDR3aa: ASSRSDSLNEQF

j_gene: TRBJ1-1
v_gene: TRBV28
d_gene: -
CDR3aa: ASSLGRNTEAF

j_gene: TRBJ2-3
v_gene: TRBV19
d_gene: TRBD2
CDR3aa: ASSPGVAGRADTQY

j_gene: TRBJ1-1
v_gene: TRBV7-2
d_gene: -
CDR3aa: ASSLELAGLEAF

j_gene: TRBJ1-3
v_gene: TRBV12-3/TRBV12-4
d_gene: -
CDR3aa: ASSPQRQLSGNTIY

j_gene: TRBJ2-1
v_gene: TRBV5-1
d_gene: -
CDR3aa: ASSFRGRQNEQF

j_gene: TRBJ1-5
v_gene: TRBV28
d_gene: TRBD1
CDR3aa: ASSLRAGGSNQPQH

j_gene: TRBJ1-2
v_gene: TRBV18
d_gene: -
CDR3aa: ASSPTVPYGYT

j_gene: TRBJ2-5
v_gene: TRBV9
d_gene: -
CDR3aa: ASSRQPGTQETQY

j_gene: TRBJ2-1
v_gene: TRBV28
d_gene: TRBD2
CDR3aa: ASTIGGLAGNNEQF

j_gene: TRBJ2-7
v_gene: TRBV3-1
d_gene: -
CDR3aa: ASSQDEAGAYEQY

j_gene: TRBJ2-6
v_gene: TRBV18
d_gene: -
CDR3aa: ASSKDSRSGANVLT

j_gene: TRBJ2-3
v_gene: TRBV20-1
d_gene: TRBD1
CDR3aa: SARGKQGTDTQY

j_gene: TRBJ2-7
v_gene: TRBV6-1
d_gene: TRBD2
CDR3aa: ASTSASGRINEQY

j_gene: TRBJ2-1
v_gene: TRBV6-5
d_gene: TRBD2
CDR3aa: ASSSGLAGVGRGGTF